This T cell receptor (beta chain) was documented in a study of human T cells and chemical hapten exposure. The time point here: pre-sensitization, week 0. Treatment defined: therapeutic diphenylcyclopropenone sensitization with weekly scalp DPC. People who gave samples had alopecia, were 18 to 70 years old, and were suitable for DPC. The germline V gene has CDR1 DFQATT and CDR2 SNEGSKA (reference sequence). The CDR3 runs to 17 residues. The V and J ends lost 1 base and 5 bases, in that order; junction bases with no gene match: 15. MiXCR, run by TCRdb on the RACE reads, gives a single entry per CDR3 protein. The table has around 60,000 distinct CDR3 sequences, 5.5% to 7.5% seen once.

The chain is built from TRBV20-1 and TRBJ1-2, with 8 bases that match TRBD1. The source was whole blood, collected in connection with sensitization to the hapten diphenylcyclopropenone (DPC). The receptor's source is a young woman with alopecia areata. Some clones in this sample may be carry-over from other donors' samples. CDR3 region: CSARVLNGGRGPYGYTF. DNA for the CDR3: TGCAGTGCTAGAGTGCTTAACGGGGGCAGGGGGCCTTATGGCTACACCTTC.